This section outlines one T cell receptor (beta chain) sequence together with its context. Its antigen is not identified. This CDR3 has 17 amino acids. Trimming took 0 bases from V and 5 from J; bases not matched to a gene: 9. The germline gives CDR1 SGHNT, CDR2 YYREEE (reference sequence). Peripheral blood, together with lesional scalp punch biopsies, was collected from alopecia areata patients. The sample originates from a study of CD8+ T cells in alopecia areata. Across the whole study: Oral tofacitinib (5 to 10 mg twice daily) was administered to treated patients.

Study outcomes and limitations: Relative to normal scalp, lesional scalp, especially alopecia totalis/universalis, showed higher clonality.

Reverse transcribed after extraction, RNA yielded cDNA as the sequencing template. Produced via immunoSEQ multiplex PCR; TCRdb's table is partial and in-frame only. The table lists roughly 140,000 clones, about 47% of them singletons. The chain couples TRBV5-4 to TRBJ2-5, with TRBD1 matching over 11 bases. Sequenced here: CD4+ T cells sorted from blood, sampled at week 0. The sequence was obtained from a human donor with alopecia areata. CDR3 residues: CASSLGRDRGSEETQYF. The CDR3 DNA reads TGTGCCAGCAGCTTGGGGAGGGACAGGGGGAGCGAGGAGACCCAGTACTTC.